Below are 15 T cell receptor beta chains sequenced from a single sample in a study of OX40 agonist ivuxolimab in advanced cancers. TCRdb's table, derived via immunoSEQ multiplex PCR, lists solely in-frame clones and lacks some. Of over 45,000 clones listed, 60% to 85% are singletons. The sequenced sample was CD4+ or CD8+ T cells sorted from blood, obtained in a trial of the OX40 agonist ivuxolimab. These receptors originate from an adult with an advanced solid tumor such as melanoma, head and neck, liver or kidney cancer.

This clone came up a few times. V and J are TRBV2 and TRBJ1-5; no clear D. V was pared by 7 bases and J by 2 bases, with 6 bases between. The CDR3 has 12 amino acids. CDR1 and CDR2 from the germline V gene are SNHLY and FYNNEI. The CDR3 DNA follows: TGTGCCAGCAATGTGGGCAATCAGCCCCAGCATTTT. Translation gives CASNVGNQPQHF.

This rearrangement joins TRBV5-1 to TRBJ2-1, with D possibly matching TRBD1 (6 bases). CDR3 length: 15 residues. Trimming shortened V by 0 bases and J by 1 base, and 8 bases separated the two germline ends. The V gene's germline CDR1 is SGHRS and CDR2 YFSETQ. The CDR3 is CASSLVGQSYNEQFF. Written as DNA, the CDR3 is TGCGCCAGCAGCTTGGTCGGACAGTCCTACAATGAGCAGTTCTTC.

The chain uses TRBV7-2 and TRBJ1-4; D is undetermined. Trimming left V 3 bases short and J 4 bases short, with 9 bases between. Germline V gene data show CDR1 as SGHTA and CDR2 as FQGNSA. This CDR3 comprises 14 residues. CDR3 in DNA: TGTGCCAGCAGCTTGGGCCCAAGTAATGAAAAACTGTTTTTT. Residues: CASSLGPSNEKLFF.

This clone was observed a handful of times. The genes are TRBV10-1 and TRBJ2-2; TRBD1 matches 7 bases. The CDR3 loop spans 16 amino acids. Germline lookup yields CDR1 WNHNN and CDR2 SYGVQD (reference sequence). V was clipped by 2 bases and J by 3 bases; unmatched bases: 6. The CDR3 protein is CASSESGQAYTGELFF. The CDR3 bases are TGCGCCAGCAGTGAGAGTGGACAGGCCTACACCGGGGAGCTGTTTTTT.

This clone has more than one count but fewer than ten. The J gene is TRBJ2-3, the V gene TRBV7-2; tentatively, D is TRBD2 (6 bases). CDR3 length: 13 residues. Germline V gene sequence: CDR1 SGHTA, CDR2 FQGNSA. V gave up 5 bases and J gave up 5 bases, with 11 bases separating them. The CDR3 is CASSDRGGDTQYF. The CDR3 region has the DNA TGTGCCAGCAGCGACCGGGGAGGAGATACGCAGTATTTT.

The gene calls are TRBV6-1 and TRBJ1-1; D is undetermined. The CDR3 sequence is 12 residues long. Germline V gene data show CDR1 as MNHNS and CDR2 as SASEGT. V was clipped by 0 bases and J by 8 bases, with 7 bases between them. The CDR3: CASSEAAIEAFF. CDR3 coding DNA: TGTGCCAGCAGTGAAGCAGCGATCGAAGCTTTCTTT.

The rearrangement joins TRBV4-3 to TRBJ2-3; D is unclear. Germline CDR1 is LGHNA and CDR2 is YSLEER. V was pared by 0 bases and J by 0 bases, with 7 bases between. The CDR3 extends over 15 amino acids. The CDR3 is CASSQDPRSTDTQYF. In DNA, the CDR3 is TGCGCCAGCAGCCAAGATCCGAGGAGCACAGATACGCAGTATTTT.

This clone showed up just a few times. V gene TRBV7-9 combines with J gene TRBJ1-1; D ambiguous. Trimming cost V 1 base and J 0 bases, with 3 bases left between them. Germline lookup yields CDR1 SEHNR and CDR2 FQNEAQ (reference sequence). CDR3 size: 13 residues. CDR3 nucleotide sequence: TGTGCCAGCAGCTTAGAAGTGAACACTGAAGCTTTCTTT. Translated: CASSLEVNTEAFF.

The chain employs TRBV20-1 and TRBJ1-1; no reliable D call. Germline-derived CDR1 and CDR2 are DFQATT and SNEGSKA (reference sequence). Trimming took off 6 bases at V and 12 bases at J, with 11 bases between the two ends. The CDR3 has 9 amino acids. CDR3 amino acids: CSAGPRSFF. CDR3 bases: TGCAGTGCCGGGCCCCGGTCTTTCTTT.

The CDR3 DNA reads TGTGCCAGCAGACAGCCCACCCCGGAGACCCAGTACTTC. Its translation: CASRQPTPETQYF. The rearrangement links TRBV7-2 to TRBJ2-5; D unclear. V lost 6 bases, J lost 5 bases, and 13 bases lay in between. From germline, CDR1 is SGHTA and CDR2 FQGNSA. The CDR3 is 13 amino acids.

Only a few counts were recorded for this clone. The chain links TRBV5-1 to TRBJ2-7; D is perhaps TRBD1 (6 bases). CDR3 length equals 13 residues. V was trimmed by 0 bases and J by 5 bases, leaving 9 bases between them. Germline V gene sequence: CDR1 SGHRS, CDR2 YFSETQ. As DNA, the CDR3 is TGCGCCAGCAGCTTGGCAGGGGTCCACGAGCAGTACTTC. This codes for CASSLAGVHEQYF.

This rearrangement joins TRBV5-6 to TRBJ2-7, with D possibly being TRBD1 (5 bases). CDR3 length: 14 residues. The V end lost 4 bases, the J end lost 9 bases, and 20 bases lay between the germline ends. CDR1 and CDR2 (germline): SGHDT, YYEEEE. The CDR3, as DNA: TGTGCCAGCAGCCGGCCCCCGTCAGGTACAGGGCAGTACTTC. Protein sequence: CASSRPPSGTGQYF.

This clone has only a few counts. The genes are TRBV11-2 and TRBJ2-7; 12 bases are shared with TRBD1. This CDR3 is built from 14 residues. The V segment lost 5 bases and the J segment 5 bases; nucleotides outside the gene matches: 4. The germline CDR1 and CDR2 sequences are SGHAT and FQNNGV. The CDR3 is CASSRDRGQNEQYF. CDR3 coding DNA: TGTGCCAGCAGCCGGGACAGGGGGCAGAACGAGCAGTACTTC.

V gene TRBV13 combines with J gene TRBJ2-5; D possibly uses TRBD1 or TRBD2 (6 bases each). The DNA end is more similar to TRBJ2-7, so the J call may be wrong. The CDR3 length is 15 residues. Per germline, CDR1 PRHDT and CDR2 FYEKMQ (reference sequence). The DNA for the CDR3 is TGTGCCAGCAGCTTAAAGGGGGAGGCGGCCTACGAGCAGTACTTC. Protein product: CASSLKGEAAYEQYF.

This rearrangement joins TRBV25-1 to TRBJ1-1; D is perhaps TRBD1 (6 bases). Germline V gene lookup returns CDR1 MGHDK and CDR2 SYGVNS. V was cut by 1 base and J by 4 bases, with 13 bases left in between. This CDR3 comprises 15 residues. The CDR3 here is CASSEWGGGGTEAFF. CDR3 coding DNA: TGTGCCAGCAGTGAATGGGGGGGAGGGGGCACTGAAGCTTTCTTT.